Listed below are T cell receptor beta chains from one sample, sequenced in a study of blood T cell repertoires in COVID-19. Data came from immunoSEQ multiplex PCR; TCRdb stores just in-frame clones and leaves some out. Of about 120,000 clones listed, nearly 90% are singletons. The material sequenced was peripheral blood. Source of these receptors: a woman aged 55-69 years with COVID-19, enrolled during active disease. The CDR3 runs from the conserved cysteine through the conserved F or W. The D gene is left open where the match is weak. For some rows the clone size is stated as once, few or many, or as a class when expanded; others skip it.

>TRBJ1-4|.|.|TRBV2
TGTGCCAGCAGCGGAACGGGTTCCTCCTACGGCACTAATGAAAAACTGTTTTTT
CASSGTGSSYGTNEKLFF
>TRBJ2-1|few|.|TRBV4-3
TGCGCCAGCAGCCAAGGCCGCGCCAGATCCAGGAATGAGCAGTTCTTC
CASSQGRARSRNEQFF
>TRBJ1-1|.|TRBD1|TRBV18
TGTGCCAGCCCGCCGGCGGGGACAGGGAACACTGAAGCTTTCTTT
CASPPAGTGNTEAFF
>TRBJ2-7|.|.|TRBV18
TGTGCCAGCTCACCACCGAGTTCCTCCTTCTACGAGCAGTACTTC
CASSPPSSSFYEQYF
>TRBJ1-2|once|.|TRBV3-1/TRBV3-2
TGTGCCAGCAGCGGACAGTACTATGGCTACACCTTC
CASSGQYYGYTF
>TRBJ2-3|.|TRBD1|TRBV9
TGTGCCAGCAGCGTGACAGGGGGGCACACAGATACGCAGTATTTT
CASSVTGGHTDTQYF
>TRBJ2-7|.|TRBD1|TRBV2
TGTGCCAGCAGGGGACAGGGGGGGCCCTACGAGCAGTACTTC
CASRGQGGPYEQYF
>TRBJ1-1|.|.|TRBV19
TGTGCCAGTAGCCCGATAGGGGAGGACACTGAAGCTTTCTTT
CASSPIGEDTEAFF
>TRBJ2-7|.|.|TRBV6-5
TGTGCCAGCAGTTACTCACAGGGCCTAACTCACGAACAGCAGTACTTC
CASSYSQGLTHEQQYF
>TRBJ1-1|.|.|TRBV29-1
TGCAGCGTTGTAATGGTAGGGGGTGCTTTCTTT
CSVVMVGGAFF
>TRBJ2-7|.|.|TRBV5-6
TGTGCCAGCCACGGACAGTTAATCCCCTACGAGCAGTACTTC
CASHGQLIPYEQYF
>TRBJ2-1|.|TRBD2|TRBV7-3
TGTGCCAGCAGCTCCATGCGGGGGGGCAGCTATGAGCAGTTCTTC
CASSSMRGGSYEQFF
>TRBJ1-4|.|.|TRBV18
TGTGCCAGCTCACCAGGGACTCGCAAGGAAAAACTGTTTTTT
CASSPGTRKEKLFF
>TRBJ1-2|.|TRBD1|TRBV7-9
TGTGCCAGCAGCTTGAACAGCAGGGGGTTGGAGGGCTACACCTTC
CASSLNSRGLEGYTF
>TRBJ1-5|few|TRBD1|TRBV6-4
TGTGCCAGCAGTGAAGGGACAGGGGTTCAGCCCCAGCATTTT
CASSEGTGVQPQHF
>TRBJ2-7|.|TRBD2|TRBV27
TGTGCCAGCAGTGTTAGCGGGGCGACCTACGAGCAGTACTTC
CASSVSGATYEQYF
>TRBJ2-5|.|.|TRBV5-4
TGTGCCAGCAGCTTGAAAGGGGAAGAGACCCAGTACTTC
CASSLKGEETQYF
>TRBJ2-1|few|.|TRBV6-6
TGTGCCAGCAGTCCACAGGGGAGGAATGAGCAGTTCTTC
CASSPQGRNEQFF
>TRBJ2-7|.|.|TRBV24-1
TGTGCCACCACTTTTGCCCGGACAGCCTCCTACGAGCAGTACTTC
CATTFARTASYEQYF
>TRBJ2-1|once|.|TRBV9
TGTGCCAGCAGCCCCGGGGGTAACCTTAGGACCAATGAGCAGTTCTTC
CASSPGGNLRTNEQFF
>TRBJ2-5|.|.|TRBV10-3
TGTGCCATCAGCGACTCGGGCCGCCGGGGGGAGACCCAGTACTTC
CAISDSGRRGETQYF
>TRBJ1-5|.|TRBD1|TRBV2
TGTGCCAGCAGTGAGGCTGGACAGGGGAATCAGCCCCAGCATTTT
CASSEAGQGNQPQHF
>TRBJ2-7|.|.|TRBV5-4
TGTGCCAGCAGCCAAGACAGCTACGAGCAGTACTTC
CASSQDSYEQYF
>TRBJ1-2|.|.|TRBV18
TGTGCCAGCTCACCATCGGGCAGGGTCGAGTCTAACTATGGCTACACCTTC
CASSPSGRVESNYGYTF
>TRBJ2-7|.|TRBD1|TRBV14
TGTGCCAGCAGCCAACCAGACAGGGGCTACGAGCAGTACTTC
CASSQPDRGYEQYF
>TRBJ1-5|.|.|TRBV27
TGTGCCAGCAGTTTAGCAGGGCTCAATCAGCCCCAGCATTTT
CASSLAGLNQPQHF
>TRBJ1-1|few|.|TRBV19
TGTGCCAGTAGTATTTCGACACCGAACACTGAAGCTTTCTTT
CASSISTPNTEAFF
>TRBJ2-1|.|TRBD2|TRBV3-1/TRBV3-2
TGTGCCAGCAGCCAAATACTAGCGGGGGGGCGGAAGTTCTTC
CASSQILAGGRKFF
>TRBJ1-1|once|.|TRBV30
TGTGCCTGGAGTGTACTGGGAGGGGGGGAAGCTTTCTTT
CAWSVLGGGEAFF